The clone carrying this T cell receptor (beta chain) was recorded a few times. A quantity of about 0.5 to 1 ug RNA underwent reverse transcription using random hexamers. By means of immunoSEQ multiplex PCR, TCR beta CDR3 spanning 54 Vbeta and 13 Jbeta underwent amplification. TCRdb redid the calling of the immunoSEQ multiplex PCR reads with MiXCR, one entry per CDR3 protein. The sample includes a few hundred thousand distinct CDR3 sequences, about 85% of them seen just once. The trim removed 3 bases at V and 5 bases at J, leaving 9 bases unmatched. The germline V gene encodes CDR1 LGHNA and CDR2 YNFKEQ. The length of the CDR3 is 16 residues. These data originate in a study of CD8 T cells in Susac syndrome. CD8+ and CD4+ T cells were negatively isolated; TEMRA cells were FACS-enriched.

What was sequenced was CD8+ T cells from PBMCs. The chain recombines TRBV4-2 with TRBJ1-5; the match to TRBD1 covers 8 bases. The sequence came from a human donor with multiple sclerosis. The CDR3 sequence: CASSQSTGTGYQPQHF. As DNA, the CDR3 is TGTGCCAGCAGCCAGTCCACCGGGACAGGATATCAGCCCCAGCATTTT.